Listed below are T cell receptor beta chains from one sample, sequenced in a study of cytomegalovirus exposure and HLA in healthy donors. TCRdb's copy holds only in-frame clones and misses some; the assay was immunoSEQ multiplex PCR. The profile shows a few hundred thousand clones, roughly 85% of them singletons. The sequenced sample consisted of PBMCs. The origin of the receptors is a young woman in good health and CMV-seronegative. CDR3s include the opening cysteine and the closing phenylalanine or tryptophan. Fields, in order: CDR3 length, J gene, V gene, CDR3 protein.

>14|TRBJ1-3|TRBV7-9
CASSRQGYGNTIYF
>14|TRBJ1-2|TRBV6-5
CASSPQGRDYGYTF
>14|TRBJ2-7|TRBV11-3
CASSLAGLTYEQYF
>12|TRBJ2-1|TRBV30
CAWSVGDNEQFF
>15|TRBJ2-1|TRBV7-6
CASSLVAGGPNEQFF
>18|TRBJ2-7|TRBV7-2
CASSLHAGLAGVLYEQYF
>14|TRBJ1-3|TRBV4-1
CASGDRVVGNTIYF
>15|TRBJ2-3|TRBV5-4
CASTERQGFTDTQYF
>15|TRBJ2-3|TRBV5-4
CASSLRASTGDTQYF
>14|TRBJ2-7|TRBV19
CASSIQGAQSEQYF
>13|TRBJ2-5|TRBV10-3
CAISVSGGETQYF
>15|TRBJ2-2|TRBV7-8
CASSLTIGNTGELFF
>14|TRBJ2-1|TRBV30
CAWSVGDRGNEQFF
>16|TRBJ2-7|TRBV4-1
CASSQVVGGYPYEQYF
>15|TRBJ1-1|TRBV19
CASSPGLGQNTEAFF
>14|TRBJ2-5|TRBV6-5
CASSYDRGYETQYF
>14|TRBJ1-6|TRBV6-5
CASSPGQGGSPLHF
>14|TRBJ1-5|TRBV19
CASSSGTVNQPQHF
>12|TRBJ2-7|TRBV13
CASSLLSYEQYF
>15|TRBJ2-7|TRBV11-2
CASSLEAVGAYEQYF
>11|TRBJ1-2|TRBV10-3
CAGWGVYGYTF
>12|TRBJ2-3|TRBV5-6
CASSSSTDTQYF
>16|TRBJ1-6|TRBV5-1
CASSSGAGTGGSPLHF
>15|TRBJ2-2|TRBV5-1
CASRSGSANTGELFF
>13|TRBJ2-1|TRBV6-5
CASKSGGYNEQFF